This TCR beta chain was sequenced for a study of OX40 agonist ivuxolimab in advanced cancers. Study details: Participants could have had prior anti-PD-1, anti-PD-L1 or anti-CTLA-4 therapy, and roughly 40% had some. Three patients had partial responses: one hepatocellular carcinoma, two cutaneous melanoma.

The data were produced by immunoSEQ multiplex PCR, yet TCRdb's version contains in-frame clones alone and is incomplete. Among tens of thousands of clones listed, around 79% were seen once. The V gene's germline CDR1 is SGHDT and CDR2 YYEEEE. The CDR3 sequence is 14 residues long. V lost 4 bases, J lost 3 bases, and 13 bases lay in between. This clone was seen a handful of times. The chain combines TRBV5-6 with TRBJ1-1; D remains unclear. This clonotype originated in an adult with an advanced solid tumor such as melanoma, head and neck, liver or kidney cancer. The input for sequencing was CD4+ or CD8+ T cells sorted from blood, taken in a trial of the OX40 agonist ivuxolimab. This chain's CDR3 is CASSLGPRDTEAFF. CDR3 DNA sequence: TGTGCCAGCAGCCTCGGACCGCGGGACACTGAAGCTTTCTTT.